This TCR beta chain was identified during a study of blood T cell repertoires in COVID-19. Study information: The United States, Italy and Spain supplied acute and convalescent COVID-19 samples. The analysed material was cDNA or gDNA that came from T cells, B-cell-depleted T cells, or PBMCs.

On this clone: Different DNA sequences within this sample yield the same CDR3.

TCRdb keeps only in-frame clones here, not all; method: immunoSEQ multiplex PCR. The top ten hold around 4.8% of the sample, which has 200,000 to 250,000 clones, about 89% seen once. V lost 4 bases to trimming and J lost 3 bases; unmatched junction nucleotides: 3. The CDR3 runs to 14 residues. Germline CDR1 reads KGHDR; CDR2 reads SFDVKD. The V gene is TRBV24-1, the J gene TRBJ2-3; TRBD2 matches at 7 bases. The receptor's source is a woman in her thirties or forties with acute or convalescent COVID-19. Sequencing was done on a sample of peripheral blood. CDR3 nucleotide sequence: TGTGCCACCAGTGACCCCGGGAGGACAGATACGCAGTATTTT. Protein sequence: CATSDPGRTDTQYF.